The T cell receptor beta chain described here comes from a study of blood T cells in healthy people across ages. This CDR3 region has 18 residues. The authors ran a second PCR of roughly 6 to 12 cycles using a sample-barcoded 5' primer and a J-beta primer mix. TCRdb recomputed calls from the 5' RACE reads with MiXCR, one row per CDR3 protein. The top ten clones hold more than 6% of a sample with some 1.5 million distinct CDR3 sequences, under 30% of them seen once. This clonotype was seen at least ten times. V is TRBV21-1 and J is TRBJ2-6; TRBD1, as called in the table, went unchecked against the DNA. TRBV21-1 is tagged as a pseudogene. Sequenced input: blood. This receptor was taken from a woman in her 30s in good health. CDR3 protein: CASSKGRGQFSGANVLTF. As DNA, the CDR3 is TGTGCCAGCAGCAAAGGGAGGGGGCAATTCTCTGGGGCCAACGTCCTGACTTTC.